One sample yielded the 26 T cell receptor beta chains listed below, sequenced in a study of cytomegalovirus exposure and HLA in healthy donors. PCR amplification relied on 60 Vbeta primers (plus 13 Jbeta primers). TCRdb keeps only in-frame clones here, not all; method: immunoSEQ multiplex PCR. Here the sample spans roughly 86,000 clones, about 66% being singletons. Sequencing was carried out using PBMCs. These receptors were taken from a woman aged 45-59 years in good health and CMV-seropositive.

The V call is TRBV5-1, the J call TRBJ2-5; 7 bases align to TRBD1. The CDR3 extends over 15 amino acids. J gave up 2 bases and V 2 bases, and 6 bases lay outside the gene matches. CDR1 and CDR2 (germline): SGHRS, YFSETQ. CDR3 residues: CASSFTGDAQETQYF. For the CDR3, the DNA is TGCGCCAGCAGCTTCACAGGGGATGCACAAGAGACCCAGTACTTC.

CDR3 DNA sequence: TGTGCCTGGAGTTCGGGGGGGGGCGGTTGGACCTGCAATGAGCAGTTCTTC. This sequence encodes CAWSSGGGGWTCNEQFF. The chain has TRBV30 and TRBJ2-1, with 8 bases lining up with TRBD2. The CDR3 runs to 17 residues. The V segment lost 2 bases and the J segment 6 bases; nucleotides outside the gene matches: 15. Germline V lookup: CDR1 GTSNPN, CDR2 SVGIG (reference sequence).

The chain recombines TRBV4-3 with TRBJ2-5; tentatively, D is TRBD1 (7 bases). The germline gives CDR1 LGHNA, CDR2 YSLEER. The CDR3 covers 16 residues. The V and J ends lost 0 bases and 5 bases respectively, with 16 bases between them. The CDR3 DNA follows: TGCGCCAGCAGCCAAGAACCATCCCCAGGGGGGGAGACCCAGTACTTC. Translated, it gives CASSQEPSPGGETQYF.

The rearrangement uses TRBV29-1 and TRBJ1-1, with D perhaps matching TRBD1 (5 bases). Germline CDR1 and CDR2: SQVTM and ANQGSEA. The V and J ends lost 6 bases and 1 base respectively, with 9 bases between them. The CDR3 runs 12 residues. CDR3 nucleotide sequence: TGCAGCGTCAGGGAGGGGAACACTGAAGCTTTCTTT. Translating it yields CSVREGNTEAFF.

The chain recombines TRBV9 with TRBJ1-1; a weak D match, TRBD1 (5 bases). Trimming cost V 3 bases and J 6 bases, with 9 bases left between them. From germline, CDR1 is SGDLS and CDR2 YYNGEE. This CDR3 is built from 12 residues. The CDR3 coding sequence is TGTGCCAGCAGCGCGCAGGGATCTGAAGCTTTCTTT. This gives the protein CASSAQGSEAFF.

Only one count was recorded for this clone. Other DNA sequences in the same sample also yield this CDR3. For the CDR3, the DNA is TGTGCCAGCAGCTTATCAGGGAATAGCAATCAGCCCCAGCATTTT. Amino acids: CASSLSGNSNQPQHF. This sequence joins TRBV7-9 and TRBJ1-5; TRBD1 might be the D (5 bases). This CDR3 is 15 amino acids long. Trimming pared 2 bases from V and 0 bases from J, leaving 8 bases between. Germline V CDR1 and CDR2: SEHNR, FQNEAQ (reference sequence).

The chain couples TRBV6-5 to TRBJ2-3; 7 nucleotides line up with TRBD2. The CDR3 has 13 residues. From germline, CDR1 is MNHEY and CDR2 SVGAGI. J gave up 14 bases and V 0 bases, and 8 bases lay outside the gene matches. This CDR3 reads CASSYSIGEGPYF. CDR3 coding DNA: TGTGCCAGCAGTTACTCGATCGGGGAGGGGCCGTATTTT.

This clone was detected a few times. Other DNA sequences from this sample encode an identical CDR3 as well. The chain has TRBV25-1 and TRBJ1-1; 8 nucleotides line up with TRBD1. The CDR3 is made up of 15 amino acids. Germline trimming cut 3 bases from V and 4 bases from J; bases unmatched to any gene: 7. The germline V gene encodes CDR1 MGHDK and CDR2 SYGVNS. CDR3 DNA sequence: TGTGCCAGCAGTGACCAGACAGGGGATGCCACTGAAGCTTTCTTT. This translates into CASSDQTGDATEAFF.

CDR3 DNA sequence: TGTGCCAGCAGTTACTCCCCGGGACTGGAGCAGTACTTC. Its translation is CASSYSPGLEQYF. The chain couples TRBV6-5 to TRBJ2-7; the D gene is possibly TRBD2 (6 bases). The germline CDR1 and CDR2 sequences are MNHEY and SVGAGI. CDR3 length equals 13 residues. Trimming left V 0 bases short and J 7 bases short, with 10 bases between.

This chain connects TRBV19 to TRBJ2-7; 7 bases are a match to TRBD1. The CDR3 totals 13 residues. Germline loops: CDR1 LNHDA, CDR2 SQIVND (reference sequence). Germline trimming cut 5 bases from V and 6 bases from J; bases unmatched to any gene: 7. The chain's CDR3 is CASSRGRGSEQYF. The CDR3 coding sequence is TGTGCCAGTAGTCGCGGCAGGGGGAGCGAGCAGTACTTC.

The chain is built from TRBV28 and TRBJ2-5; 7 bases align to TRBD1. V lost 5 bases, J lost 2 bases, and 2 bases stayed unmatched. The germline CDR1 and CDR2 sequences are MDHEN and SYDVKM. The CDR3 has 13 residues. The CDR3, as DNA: TGTGCCAGCAGTGAGGGGGCTCAAGAGACCCAGTACTTC. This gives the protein CASSEGAQETQYF. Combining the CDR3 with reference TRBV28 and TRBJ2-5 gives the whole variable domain DVKVTQSSRYLVKRTGEKVFLECVQDMDHENMFWYRQDPGLGLRLIYFSYDVKMKEKGDIPEGYSVSREKKERFSLILESASTNQTSMYLCASSEGAQETQYFGPGTRLLVL.

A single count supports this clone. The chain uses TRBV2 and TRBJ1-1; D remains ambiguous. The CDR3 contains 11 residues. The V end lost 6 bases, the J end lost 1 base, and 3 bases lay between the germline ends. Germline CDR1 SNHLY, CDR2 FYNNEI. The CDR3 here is CASRANTEAFF. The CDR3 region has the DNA TGTGCCAGCAGAGCGAACACTGAAGCTTTCTTT.

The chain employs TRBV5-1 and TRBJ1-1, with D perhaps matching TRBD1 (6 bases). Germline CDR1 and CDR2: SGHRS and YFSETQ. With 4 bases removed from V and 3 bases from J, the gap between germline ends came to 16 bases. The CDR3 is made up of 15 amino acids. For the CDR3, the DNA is TGCGCCAGCAGCCTCCTTCCCTCAGGGGACACTGAAGCTTTCTTT. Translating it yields CASSLLPSGDTEAFF. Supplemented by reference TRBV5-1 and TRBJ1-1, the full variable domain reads KAGVTQTPRYLIKTRGQQVTLSCSPISGHRSVSWYQQTPGQGLQFLFEYFSETQRNKGNFPGRFSGRQFSNSRSEMNVSTLELGDSALYLCASSLLPSGDTEAFFGQGTRLTVV.

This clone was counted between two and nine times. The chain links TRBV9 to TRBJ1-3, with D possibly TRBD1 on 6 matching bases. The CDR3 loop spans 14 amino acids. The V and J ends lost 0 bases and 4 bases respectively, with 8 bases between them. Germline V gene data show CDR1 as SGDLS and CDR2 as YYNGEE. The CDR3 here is CASSVAGAGNTIYF. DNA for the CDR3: TGTGCCAGCAGCGTAGCAGGGGCCGGAAACACCATATATTTT. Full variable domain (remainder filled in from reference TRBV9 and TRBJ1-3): DSGVTQTPKHLITATGQRVTLRCSPRSGDLSVYWYQQSLDQGLQFLIQYYNGEERAKGNILERFSAQQFPDLHSELNLSSLELGDSALYFCASSVAGAGNTIYFGEGSWLTVV.

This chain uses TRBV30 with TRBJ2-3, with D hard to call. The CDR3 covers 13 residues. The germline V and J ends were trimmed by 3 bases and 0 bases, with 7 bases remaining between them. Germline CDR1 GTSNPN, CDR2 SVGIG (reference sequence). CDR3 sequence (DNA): TGTGCCTGGAGCAGTGGCAGCACAGATACGCAGTATTTT. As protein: CAWSSGSTDTQYF.

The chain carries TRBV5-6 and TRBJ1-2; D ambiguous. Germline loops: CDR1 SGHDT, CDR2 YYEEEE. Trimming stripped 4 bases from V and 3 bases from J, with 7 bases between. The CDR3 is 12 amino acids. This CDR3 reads CASSDGDYGYTF. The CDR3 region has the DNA TGTGCCAGCAGCGACGGAGACTATGGCTACACCTTC.

The CDR3 DNA reads TGCAGCGTAGGACAGGGGCAACCTAATGAAAAACTGTTTTTT. Amino acids: CSVGQGQPNEKLFF. The chain joins TRBV29-1 to TRBJ1-4, with 9 bases fitting TRBD1. V gave up 6 bases and J gave up 3 bases; unmatched junction bases: 5. CDR1 is SQVTM and CDR2 is ANQGSEA in the germline V gene. This CDR3 is 14 amino acids long. The variable domain in full, completed from reference TRBV29-1 and TRBJ1-4, reads SAVISQKPSRDICQRGTSLTIQCQVDSQVTMMFWYRQQPGQSLTLIATANQGSEATYESGFVIDKFPISRPNLTFSTLTVSNMSPEDSSIYLCSVGQGQPNEKLFFGSGTQLSVL.

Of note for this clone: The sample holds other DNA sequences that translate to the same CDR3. The DNA of the CDR3 is TGTGCCAGCAGCTTATCACTAGCGGGTGCTTACAATGAGCAGTTCTTC. This gives the protein CASSLSLAGAYNEQFF. This chain connects TRBV7-9 to TRBJ2-1; 9 bases are shared with TRBD2. J lost 4 bases, V lost 2 bases, and 6 bases had no gene match. Germline lookup yields CDR1 SEHNR and CDR2 FQNEAQ (reference sequence). The CDR3 contains 16 residues.

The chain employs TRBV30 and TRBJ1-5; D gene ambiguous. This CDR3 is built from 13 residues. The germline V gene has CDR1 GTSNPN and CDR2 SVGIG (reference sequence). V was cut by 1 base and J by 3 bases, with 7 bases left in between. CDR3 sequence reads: CAWSGGINQPQHF. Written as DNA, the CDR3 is TGTGCCTGGAGTGGCGGTATCAATCAGCCCCAGCATTTT.

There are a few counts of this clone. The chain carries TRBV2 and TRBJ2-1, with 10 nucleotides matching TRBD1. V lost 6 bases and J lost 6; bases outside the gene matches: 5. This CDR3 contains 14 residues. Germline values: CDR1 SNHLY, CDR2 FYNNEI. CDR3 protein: CASSAGTGVNEQFF. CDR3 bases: TGTGCCAGCAGCGCCGGGACAGGGGTCAATGAGCAGTTCTTC.

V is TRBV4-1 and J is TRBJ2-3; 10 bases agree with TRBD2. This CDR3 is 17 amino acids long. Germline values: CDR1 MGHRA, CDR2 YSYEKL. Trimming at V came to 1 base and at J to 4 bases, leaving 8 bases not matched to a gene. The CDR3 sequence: CASSQASSGGASDTQYF. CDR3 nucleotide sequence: TGCGCCAGCAGCCAAGCGAGCAGCGGGGGGGCCTCAGATACGCAGTATTTT.

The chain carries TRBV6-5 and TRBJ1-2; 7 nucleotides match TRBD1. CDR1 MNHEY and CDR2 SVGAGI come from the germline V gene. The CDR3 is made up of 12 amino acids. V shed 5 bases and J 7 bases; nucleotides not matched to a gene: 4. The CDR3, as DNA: TGTGCCAGCAGTACAGGGGATTTTGGCTACACCTTC. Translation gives CASSTGDFGYTF.

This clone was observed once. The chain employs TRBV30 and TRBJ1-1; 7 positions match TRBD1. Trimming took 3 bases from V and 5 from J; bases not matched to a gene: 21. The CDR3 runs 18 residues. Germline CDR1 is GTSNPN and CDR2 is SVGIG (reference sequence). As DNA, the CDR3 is TGTGCCTGGAGAGGCGGGTTGACAGGGATGAAATTGGGGACTGAAGCTTTCTTT. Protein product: CAWRGGLTGMKLGTEAFF.

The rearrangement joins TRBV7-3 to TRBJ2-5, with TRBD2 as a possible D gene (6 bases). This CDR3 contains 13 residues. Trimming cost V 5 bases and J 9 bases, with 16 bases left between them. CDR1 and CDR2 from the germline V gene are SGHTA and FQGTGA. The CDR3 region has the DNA TGTGCCAGCAGCCCAGAGAGTGGAGGGGCCCAGTACTTC. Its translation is CASSPESGGAQYF.

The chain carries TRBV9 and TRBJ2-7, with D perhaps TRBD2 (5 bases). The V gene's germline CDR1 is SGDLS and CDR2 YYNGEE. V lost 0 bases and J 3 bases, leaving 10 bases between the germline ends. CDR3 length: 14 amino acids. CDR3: CASSVGGSSYEQYF. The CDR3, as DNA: TGTGCCAGCAGCGTAGGCGGGTCGAGCTACGAGCAGTACTTC.

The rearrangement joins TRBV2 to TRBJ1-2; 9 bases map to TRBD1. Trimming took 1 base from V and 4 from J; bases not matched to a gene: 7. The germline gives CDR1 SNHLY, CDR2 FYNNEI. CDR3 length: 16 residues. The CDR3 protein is CASSEEGQGTGYGYTF. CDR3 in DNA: TGTGCCAGCAGTGAAGAGGGACAGGGAACTGGCTATGGCTACACCTTC.